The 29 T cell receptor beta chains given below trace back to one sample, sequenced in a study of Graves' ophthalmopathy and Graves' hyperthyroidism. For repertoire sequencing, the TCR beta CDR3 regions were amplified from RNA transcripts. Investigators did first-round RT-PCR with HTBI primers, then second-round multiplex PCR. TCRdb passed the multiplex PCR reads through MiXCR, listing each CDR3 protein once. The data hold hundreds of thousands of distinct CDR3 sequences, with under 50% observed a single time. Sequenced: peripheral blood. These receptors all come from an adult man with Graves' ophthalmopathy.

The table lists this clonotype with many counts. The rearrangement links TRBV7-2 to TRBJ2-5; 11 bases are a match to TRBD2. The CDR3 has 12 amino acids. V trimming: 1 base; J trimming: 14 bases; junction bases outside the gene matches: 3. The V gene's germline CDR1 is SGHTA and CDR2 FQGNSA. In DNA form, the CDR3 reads TGTGCCAGCAGCTTAGGGACTAGCGGGTTTTACTTC. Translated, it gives CASSLGTSGFYF.

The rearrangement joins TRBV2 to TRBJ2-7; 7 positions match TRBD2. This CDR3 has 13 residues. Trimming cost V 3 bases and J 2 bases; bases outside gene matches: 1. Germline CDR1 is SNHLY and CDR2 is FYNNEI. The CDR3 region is CASSEREPYEQYF. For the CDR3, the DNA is TGTGCCAGCAGTGAGCGGGAGCCCTACGAGCAGTACTTC.

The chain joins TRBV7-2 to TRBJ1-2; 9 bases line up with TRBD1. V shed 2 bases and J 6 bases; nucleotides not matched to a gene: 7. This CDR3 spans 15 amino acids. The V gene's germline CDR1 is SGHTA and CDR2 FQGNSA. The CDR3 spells CASSLRSGQGHGYTF. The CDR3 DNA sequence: TGTGCCAGCAGCTTACGCTCGGGACAGGGACATGGCTACACCTTC.

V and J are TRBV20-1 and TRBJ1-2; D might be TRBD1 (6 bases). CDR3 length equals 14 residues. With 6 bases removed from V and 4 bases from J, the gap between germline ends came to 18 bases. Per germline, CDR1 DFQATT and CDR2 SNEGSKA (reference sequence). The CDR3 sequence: CSASGGHDLYGYTF. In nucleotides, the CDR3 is TGCAGTGCCAGCGGGGGACACGACCTCTATGGCTACACCTTC.

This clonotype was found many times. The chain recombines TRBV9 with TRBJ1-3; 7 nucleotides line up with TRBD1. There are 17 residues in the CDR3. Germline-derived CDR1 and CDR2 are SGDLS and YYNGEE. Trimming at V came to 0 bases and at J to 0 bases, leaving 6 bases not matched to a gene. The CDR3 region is CASSVGGRGPSGNTIYF. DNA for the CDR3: TGTGCCAGCAGCGTAGGGGGGAGGGGGCCCTCTGGAAACACCATATATTTT.

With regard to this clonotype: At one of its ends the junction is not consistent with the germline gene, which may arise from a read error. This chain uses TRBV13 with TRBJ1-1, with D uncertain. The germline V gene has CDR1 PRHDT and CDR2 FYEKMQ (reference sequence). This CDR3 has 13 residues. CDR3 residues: CASSPQLYTEASF. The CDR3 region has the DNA TGTGCCAGCAGTCCGCAGTTATACACTGAAGCTTCCTTT. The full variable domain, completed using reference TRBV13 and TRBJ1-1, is AAGVIQSPRHLIKEKRETATLKCYPIPRHDTVYWYQQGPGQDPQFLISFYEKMQSDKGSIPDRFSAQQFSDYHSELNMSSLELGDSALYFCASSPQLYTEASFGQGTRLTVV.

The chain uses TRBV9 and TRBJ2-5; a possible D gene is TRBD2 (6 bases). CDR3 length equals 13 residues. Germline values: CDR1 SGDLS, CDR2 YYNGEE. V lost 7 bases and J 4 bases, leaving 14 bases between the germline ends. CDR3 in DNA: TGTGCCAGCGGTCCCCGGGGGAGAGAGACCCAGTACTTC. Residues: CASGPRGRETQYF.

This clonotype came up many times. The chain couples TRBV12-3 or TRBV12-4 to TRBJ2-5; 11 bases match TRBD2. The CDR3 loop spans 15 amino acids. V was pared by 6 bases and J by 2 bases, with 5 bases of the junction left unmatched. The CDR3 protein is CASRPGLAVQETQYF. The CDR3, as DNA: TGTGCCAGCAGACCGGGACTAGCGGTGCAAGAGACCCAGTACTTC.

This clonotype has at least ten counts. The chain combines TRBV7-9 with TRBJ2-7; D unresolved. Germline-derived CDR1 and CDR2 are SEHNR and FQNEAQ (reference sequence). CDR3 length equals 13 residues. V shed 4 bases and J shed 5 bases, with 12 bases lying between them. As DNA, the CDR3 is TGTGCCAGCAGCTCAGACCCCTCGAACGAGCAGTACTTC. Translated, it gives CASSSDPSNEQYF.

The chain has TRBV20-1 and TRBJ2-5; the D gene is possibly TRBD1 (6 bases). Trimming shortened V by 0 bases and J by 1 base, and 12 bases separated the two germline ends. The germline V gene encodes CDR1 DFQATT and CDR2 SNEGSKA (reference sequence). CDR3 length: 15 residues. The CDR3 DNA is TGCAGTGCTAGAGACGGGGACAAGGTCCAAGAGACCCAGTACTTC. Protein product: CSARDGDKVQETQYF.

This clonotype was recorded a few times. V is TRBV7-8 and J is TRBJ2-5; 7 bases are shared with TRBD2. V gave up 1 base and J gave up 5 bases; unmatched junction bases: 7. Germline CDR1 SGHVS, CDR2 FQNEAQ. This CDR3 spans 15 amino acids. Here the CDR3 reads CASSLGAGELETQYF. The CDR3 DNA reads TGTGCCAGCAGCTTAGGTGCGGGGGAATTGGAGACCCAGTACTTC. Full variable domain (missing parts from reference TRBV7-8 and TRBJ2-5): GAGVSQSPRYKVAKRGQDVALRCDPISGHVSLFWYQQALGQGPEFLTYFQNEAQLDKSGLPSDRFFAERPEGSVSTLKIQRTQQEDSAVYLCASSLGAGELETQYFGPGTRLLVL.

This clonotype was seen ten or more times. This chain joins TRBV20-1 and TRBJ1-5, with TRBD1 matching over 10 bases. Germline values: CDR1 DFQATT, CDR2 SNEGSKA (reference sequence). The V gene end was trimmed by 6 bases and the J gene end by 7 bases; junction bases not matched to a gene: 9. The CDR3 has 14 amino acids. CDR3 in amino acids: CSASDRGLFQPQHF. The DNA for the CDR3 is TGCAGTGCGAGCGACAGGGGGCTTTTCCAGCCCCAGCATTTT.

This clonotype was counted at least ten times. CDR3 region: CASRQGSYEQYF. CDR3 DNA: TGTGCCAGCAGACAGGGTTCCTACGAGCAGTACTTC. The genes are TRBV2 and TRBJ2-7, with D tentatively TRBD1 (6 bases). CDR1 is SNHLY, CDR2 FYNNEI, per germline. The V end was cut by 6 bases, the J end by 1 base, with 7 bases between. The length of the CDR3 is 12 residues. The variable domain in full, with the rest retrieved from reference TRBV2 and TRBJ2-7, is EPEVTQTPSHQVTQMGQEVILRCVPISNHLYFYWYRQILGQKVEFLVSFYNNEISEKSEIFDDQFSVERPDGSNFTLKIRSTKLEDSAMYFCASRQGSYEQYFGPGTRLTVT.

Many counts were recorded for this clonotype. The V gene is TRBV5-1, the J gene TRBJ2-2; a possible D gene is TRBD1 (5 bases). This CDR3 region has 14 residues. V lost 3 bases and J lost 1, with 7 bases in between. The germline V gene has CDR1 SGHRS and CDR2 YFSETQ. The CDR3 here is CASSSGWNTGELFF. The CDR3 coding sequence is TGCGCCAGCAGCTCAGGGTGGAACACCGGGGAGCTGTTTTTT.

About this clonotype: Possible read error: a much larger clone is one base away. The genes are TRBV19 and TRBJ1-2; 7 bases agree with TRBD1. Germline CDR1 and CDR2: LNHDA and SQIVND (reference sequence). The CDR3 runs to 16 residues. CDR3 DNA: TGTGCCAATAGTATTTGGCCAGGGGGACGTATCTATGGCTACACCTTC. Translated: CANSIWPGGRIYGYTF.

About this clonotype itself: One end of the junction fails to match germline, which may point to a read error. The CDR3 bases are TGTGCCAGCAGTTACGTGGGAGAAAGCTCCTACGAGCAGTACTTC. Its protein product is CASSYVGESSYEQYF. The chain has TRBV10-3 and TRBJ2-7; TRBD2 might be the D (5 bases). CDR3 size: 15 residues. The V gene's germline CDR1 is ENHRY and CDR2 SYGVKD.

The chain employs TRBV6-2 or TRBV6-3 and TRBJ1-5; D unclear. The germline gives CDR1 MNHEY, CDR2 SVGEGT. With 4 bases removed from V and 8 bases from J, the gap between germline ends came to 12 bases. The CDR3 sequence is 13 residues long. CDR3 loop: CASSSGLSEPQHF. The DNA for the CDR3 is TGTGCCAGCAGTTCGGGTCTCTCCGAGCCCCAGCATTTT.

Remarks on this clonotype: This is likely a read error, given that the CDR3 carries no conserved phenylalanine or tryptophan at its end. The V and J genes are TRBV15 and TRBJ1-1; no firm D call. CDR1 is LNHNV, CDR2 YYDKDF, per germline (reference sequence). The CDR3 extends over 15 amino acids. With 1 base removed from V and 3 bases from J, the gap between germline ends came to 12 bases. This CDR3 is CATSRGRQADTEAFL. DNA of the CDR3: TGTGCCACCAGCAGAGGCCGGCAAGCGGACACTGAAGCTTTCCTT.

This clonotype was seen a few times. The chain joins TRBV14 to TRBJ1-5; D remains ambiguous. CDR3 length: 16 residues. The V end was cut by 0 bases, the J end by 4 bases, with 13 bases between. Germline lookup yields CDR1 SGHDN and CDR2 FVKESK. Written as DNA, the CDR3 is TGTGCCAGCAGCCAAGAGTGGGTTGCCAAGAATCAGCCCCAGCATTTT. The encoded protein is CASSQEWVAKNQPQHF.

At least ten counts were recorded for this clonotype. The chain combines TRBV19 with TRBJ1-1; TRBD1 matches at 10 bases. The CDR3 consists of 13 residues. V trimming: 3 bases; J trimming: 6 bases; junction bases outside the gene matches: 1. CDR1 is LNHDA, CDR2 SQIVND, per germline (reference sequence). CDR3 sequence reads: CASSMDRGSEAFF. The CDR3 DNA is TGTGCCAGTAGTATGGACAGGGGGTCTGAAGCTTTCTTT.

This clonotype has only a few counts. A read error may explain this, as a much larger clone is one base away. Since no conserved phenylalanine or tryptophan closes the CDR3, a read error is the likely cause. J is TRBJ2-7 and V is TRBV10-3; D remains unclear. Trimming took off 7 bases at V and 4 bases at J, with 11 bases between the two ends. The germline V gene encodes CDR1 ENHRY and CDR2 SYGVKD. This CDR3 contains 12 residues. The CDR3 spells CAIKTLGYEQYL. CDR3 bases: TGTGCCATCAAAACCTTGGGGTACGAGCAGTACCTC.

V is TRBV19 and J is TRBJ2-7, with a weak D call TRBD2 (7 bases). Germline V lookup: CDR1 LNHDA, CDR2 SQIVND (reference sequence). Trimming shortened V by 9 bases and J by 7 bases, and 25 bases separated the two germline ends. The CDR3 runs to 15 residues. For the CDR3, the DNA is TGTGCCAGCGCCTTGGGGGCGGGAGTACCGGGTGAGCAGTACTTC. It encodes CASALGAGVPGEQYF.

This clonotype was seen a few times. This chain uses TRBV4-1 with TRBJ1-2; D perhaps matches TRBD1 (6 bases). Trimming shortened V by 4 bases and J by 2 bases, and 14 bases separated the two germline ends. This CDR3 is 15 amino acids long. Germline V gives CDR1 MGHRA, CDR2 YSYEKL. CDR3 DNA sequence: TGCGCCAGCAGCCCCGAGACAGGATCAAACTATGGCTACACCTTC. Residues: CASSPETGSNYGYTF.

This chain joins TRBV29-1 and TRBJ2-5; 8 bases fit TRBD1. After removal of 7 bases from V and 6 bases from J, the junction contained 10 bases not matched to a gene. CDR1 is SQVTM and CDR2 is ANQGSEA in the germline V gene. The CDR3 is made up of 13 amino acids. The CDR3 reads CSATGAGTQTQYF. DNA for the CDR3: TGCAGCGCGACAGGGGCAGGGACACAGACCCAGTACTTC.

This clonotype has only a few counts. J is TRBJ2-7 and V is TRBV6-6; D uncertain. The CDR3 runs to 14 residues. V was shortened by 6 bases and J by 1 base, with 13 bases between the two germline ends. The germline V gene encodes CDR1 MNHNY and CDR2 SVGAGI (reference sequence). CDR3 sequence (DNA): TGTGCCAGCAGAATTAATGGGCTTTCCTACGAGCAGTACTTC. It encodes CASRINGLSYEQYF.

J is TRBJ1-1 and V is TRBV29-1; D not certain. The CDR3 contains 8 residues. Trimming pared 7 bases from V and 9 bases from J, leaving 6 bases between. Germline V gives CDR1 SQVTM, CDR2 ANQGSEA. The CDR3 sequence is CSAGKAFF. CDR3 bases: TGCAGCGCTGGAAAAGCTTTCTTT.

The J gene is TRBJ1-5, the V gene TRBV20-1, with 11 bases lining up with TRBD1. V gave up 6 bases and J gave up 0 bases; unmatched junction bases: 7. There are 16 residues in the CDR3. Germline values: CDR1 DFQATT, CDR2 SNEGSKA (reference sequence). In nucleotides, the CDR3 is TGCAGTGCAACTCCGGGACAGGGGGATAGCAATCAGCCCCAGCATTTT. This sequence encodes CSATPGQGDSNQPQHF.

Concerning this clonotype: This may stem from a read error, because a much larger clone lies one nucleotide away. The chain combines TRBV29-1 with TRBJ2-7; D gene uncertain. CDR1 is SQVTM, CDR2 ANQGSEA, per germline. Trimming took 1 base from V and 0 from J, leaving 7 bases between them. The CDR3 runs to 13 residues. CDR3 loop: CSVEGWGSYEQYF. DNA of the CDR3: TGCAGCGTTGAAGGGTGGGGCTCCTACGAGCAGTACTTC.

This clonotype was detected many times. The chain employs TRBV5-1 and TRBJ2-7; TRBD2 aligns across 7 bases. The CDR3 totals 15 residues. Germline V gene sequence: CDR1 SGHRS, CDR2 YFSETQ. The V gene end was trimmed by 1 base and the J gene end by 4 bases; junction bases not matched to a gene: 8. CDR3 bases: TGCGCCAGCAGCTTGTCTGGCGGGGAGGGATACGAGCAGTACTTC. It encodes CASSLSGGEGYEQYF.